Given below is one T cell receptor beta chain in context. It has no known antigen specificity. The input lacks base qualities; no much larger clone sits a single base away. TCRbeta CDR3 regions were amplified from genomic DNA using the immunoSEQ Assay, a bias-controlled multiplex PCR. Regarding the original processing steps: Nucleated cell counts per sample were estimated from amplification of reference gene primers within the assay. To quantify the absolute abundance of each unique TCRbeta CDR3 rearrangement, sequence reads were collapsed and filtered. Productive Simpson clonality was computed per sample as the square root of Simpson's diversity index over productive rearrangements. TCRdb took this table from immuneACCESS and kept in-frame rearrangements with V and J called. Such tables lack part of the clones; where checked against another copy, unresolved V genes explain under half of the gap, and the rest is unexplained. The DNA was the basis for D and trimming; V, J and clone size are from that table. This sample lists hundreds of thousands of clones; approximately 86% were detected once. The ten largest clonotypes hold about 2.9% of the sample.

The sample is drawn from a study of blood T cell repertoires in COVID-19 (dated by TCRdb to 2019 to 2021). For the wider study: Samples covering the acute and convalescent phases of COVID-19 were provided by collaborators in the United States, Italy and Spain. The material from the prospective study consisted of cDNA or gDNA derived from T cells, B-cell-depleted T cells, or PBMCs. Subjects who had been exposed to COVID-19, were actively infected with it, or had recovered from it provided the deeply sampled blood TCRbeta repertoires that made up the dataset. The repertoires were made available in a free public database intended to serve as a resource for research on the immune response to SARS-CoV-2. Samples were obtained from the ongoing ImmuneRACE study (first 160 participants) and from 1,254 subjects provided by 6 global collaborators. Nearly every sample came with metadata listing a de-identified subject ID, COVID-19 status, age in years and sex. HLA class I and class II types, where available, came from metadata supplied by the sample provider rather than from assay-based typing. The research as a whole found: The quantity of clinical and demographic metadata differed by source and by participant and was supplied without curation.

The collaborating institutions used their own protocols to collect whole blood in K2EDTA tubes. For TCRbeta analysis, collaborators shipped samples in one of three forms: frozen whole blood, isolated PBMCs, or DNA extracted from either of those sample types. CDR1 and CDR2, per the germline V gene, are SGHVS and FQNEAQ. The CDR3 goes from the cysteine to the phenylalanine over 16 residues. Only the CDR3 portion is preserved as DNA: 48 bases, with reading frame beginning at the first base. The germline ends are 19 bases apart after V is trimmed by 4 bases and J by 4 bases. The material sequenced was peripheral blood. The receptor was isolated from a man between 60 and 70 years old with acute or convalescent COVID-19. In this chain, TRBV7-8 is recombined with TRBJ1-1; no D segment can be confidently identified. The CDR3 region has the sequence CASSSLLRAQSTEAFF. The DNA reads TGTGCCAGCAGCTCCCTTCTGAGGGCCCAGAGCACTGAAGCTTTCTTT.